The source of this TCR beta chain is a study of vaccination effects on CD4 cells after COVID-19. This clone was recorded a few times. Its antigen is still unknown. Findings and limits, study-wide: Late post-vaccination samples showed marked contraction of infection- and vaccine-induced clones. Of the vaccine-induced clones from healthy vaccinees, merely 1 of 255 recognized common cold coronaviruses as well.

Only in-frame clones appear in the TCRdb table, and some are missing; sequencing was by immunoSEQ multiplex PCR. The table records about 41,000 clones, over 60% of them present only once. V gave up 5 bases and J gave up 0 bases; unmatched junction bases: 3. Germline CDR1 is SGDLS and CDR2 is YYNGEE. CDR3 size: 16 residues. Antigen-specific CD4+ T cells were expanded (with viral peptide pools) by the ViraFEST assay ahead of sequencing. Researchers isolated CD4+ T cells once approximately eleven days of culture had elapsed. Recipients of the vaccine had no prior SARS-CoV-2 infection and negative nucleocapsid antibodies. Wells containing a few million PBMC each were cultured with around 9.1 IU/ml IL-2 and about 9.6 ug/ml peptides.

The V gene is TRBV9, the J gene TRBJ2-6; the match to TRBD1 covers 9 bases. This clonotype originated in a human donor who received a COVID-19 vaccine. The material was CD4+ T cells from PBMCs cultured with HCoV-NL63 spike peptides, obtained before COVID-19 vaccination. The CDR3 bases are TGTGCCAGCAGTGGGACAGGGCCCTCTGGGGCCAACGTCCTGACTTTC. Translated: CASSGTGPSGANVLTF.